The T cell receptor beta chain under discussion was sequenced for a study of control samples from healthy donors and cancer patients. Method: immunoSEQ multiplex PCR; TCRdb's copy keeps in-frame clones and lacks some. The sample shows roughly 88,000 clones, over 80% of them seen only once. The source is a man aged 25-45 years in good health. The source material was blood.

The CDR3 sequence: CASSLIGSVYEQYF. The CDR3 DNA sequence: TGCGCCAGCAGCTTGATTGGGTCGGTTTACGAGCAGTACTTC. This chain joins TRBV5-1 and TRBJ2-7; no definite D call. The CDR3 length is 14 residues. Germline CDR1 and CDR2: SGHRS and YFSETQ. The ends were cut back, 1 base at V and 4 bases at J, with 12 bases in the middle. The full variable domain, completed using reference TRBV5-1 and TRBJ2-7, is KAGVTQTPRYLIKTRGQQVTLSCSPISGHRSVSWYQQTPGQGLQFLFEYFSETQRNKGNFPGRFSGRQFSNSRSEMNVSTLELGDSALYLCASSLIGSVYEQYFGPGTRLTVT.